This T cell receptor (beta chain) was sequenced in a study of blood T cell repertoires in COVID-19. About the study: T cells, B-cell-depleted T cells, or PBMCs supplied cDNA or gDNA.

Deletions cut 0 bases from V and 5 bases from J, with 13 bases between. Germline V gene data show CDR1 as MNHEY and CDR2 as SVGEGT. The length of the CDR3 is 15 residues. Source study methods: Nucleated cell counts were estimated from reference gene primer amplification. Clones were sequenced by immunoSEQ multiplex PCR, and TCRdb holds only the in-frame ones, with some missing. V and J calls and clone size are copied from that table; D and trimming were computed from the DNA. The sample lists about 49,000 clones; around 65% were seen once. This receptor was identified in a woman in her 70s with acute or convalescent COVID-19. The chain joins TRBV6-2 or TRBV6-3 to TRBJ2-5; tentatively, D is TRBD2 (6 bases). The sample comprised peripheral blood. CDR3 amino acids: CASSYSSDGSETQYF. CDR3 bases: TGTGCCAGCAGTTACTCGTCTGACGGGAGTGAGACCCAGTACTTC.